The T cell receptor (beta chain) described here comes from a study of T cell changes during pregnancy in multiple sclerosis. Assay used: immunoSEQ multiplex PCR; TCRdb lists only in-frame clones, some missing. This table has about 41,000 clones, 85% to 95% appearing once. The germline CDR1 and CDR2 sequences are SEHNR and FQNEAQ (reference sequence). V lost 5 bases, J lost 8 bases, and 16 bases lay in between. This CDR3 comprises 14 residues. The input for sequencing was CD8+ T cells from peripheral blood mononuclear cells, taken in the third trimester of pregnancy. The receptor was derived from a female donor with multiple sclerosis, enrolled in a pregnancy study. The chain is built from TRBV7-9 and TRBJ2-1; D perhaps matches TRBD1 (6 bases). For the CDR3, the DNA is TGTGCCAGCAGCCCAACAGGGTTTCTCGATGAGCAGTTCTTC. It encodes CASSPTGFLDEQFF.